This is a list of T cell receptor beta chains from one sample in a study. MiXCR was run by TCRdb on the 5' RACE reads, yielding one entry per CDR3 protein. The sample yields about 250 distinct CDR3 sequences, approximately 27% seen once. Source material: total memory T cells from blood PBMCs. The receptors stem from a male donor with HIV. CDR3s include the opening cysteine and the closing phenylalanine or tryptophan. D genes are given only for firm matches. Clone size is given for some rows only: seen once, a few or many times, or a class if the clone is expanded.

V: TRBV4-1; D: -; length: 15; size: -; J: TRBJ2-3; CDR3: CASSQVPASPDTQYF; DNA: TGCGCCAGCAGCCAAGTCCCTGCTAGTCCAGATACGCAGTATTTT
V: TRBV5-4; D: TRBD2; length: 14; size: -; J: TRBJ2-5; CDR3: CASSSPTSGETQYF; DNA: TGTGCCAGCAGCTCCCCTACTAGCGGAGAGACCCAGTACTTC
V: TRBV6-5; D: TRBD1; length: 15; size: few; J: TRBJ1-2; CDR3: CASSYRGQGRYGYTF; DNA: TGTGCCAGCAGTTACCGGGGACAGGGCCGCTATGGCTACACCTTC
V: TRBV3-1; D: -; length: 15; size: -; J: TRBJ1-5; CDR3: CASSQAAGPNQPQHF; DNA: TGTGCCAGCAGCCAAGCGGCGGGGCCCAATCAGCCCCAGCATTTT
V: TRBV7-1; D: TRBD2; length: 17; size: -; J: TRBJ2-1; CDR3: CASSATSGRASPDEQFF; DNA: TGTGCCAGCAGCGCAACTAGCGGGAGGGCATCCCCCGATGAGCAGTTCTTC
V: TRBV12-3/TRBV12-4; D: -; length: 12; size: -; J: TRBJ2-3; CDR3: CASSRLGDTQYF; DNA: TGTGCCAGCAGCAGACTTGGTGATACGCAGTATTTT
V: TRBV9; D: -; length: 12; size: -; J: TRBJ2-1; CDR3: CASSVQQYEQFF; DNA: TGTGCCAGCAGCGTTCAGCAATATGAGCAGTTCTTC
V: TRBV10-3; D: -; length: 13; size: -; J: TRBJ1-1; CDR3: CAIRPYENTEAFF; DNA: TGTGCCATTCGGCCGTACGAAAACACTGAAGCTTTCTTT
V: TRBV30; D: -; length: 14; size: -; J: TRBJ1-5; CDR3: CAWRGVGEAQPQHF; DNA: TGTGCCTGGAGGGGGGTAGGGGAAGCTCAGCCCCAGCATTTT
V: TRBV7-3; D: -; length: 18; size: -; J: TRBJ1-3; CDR3: CASSLRFGRGDSGNTIYF; DNA: TGTGCCAGCAGCTTAAGGTTCGGTAGAGGTGACTCTGGAAACACCATATATTTT
V: TRBV11-2; D: TRBD1; length: 17; size: -; J: TRBJ2-7; CDR3: CASSKSDWDSVFSEQYF; DNA: TGTGCCAGCAGCAAATCCGATTGGGACAGTGTTTTCTCCGAGCAGTACTTC
V: TRBV18; D: -; length: 14; size: few; J: TRBJ2-2; CDR3: CASSPQGWTGELFF; DNA: TGTGCCAGCTCACCACAGGGTTGGACCGGGGAGCTGTTTTTT
V: TRBV12-3/TRBV12-4; D: -; length: 13; size: -; J: TRBJ2-7; CDR3: CASRPKNHYEQYF; DNA: TGTGCCAGCCGTCCGAAGAACCACTACGAGCAGTACTTC
V: TRBV19; D: -; length: 15; size: -; J: TRBJ2-2; CDR3: CASGGRGRGTGELFF; DNA: TGTGCCAGTGGGGGCAGGGGTCGAGGTACCGGGGAGCTGTTTTTT
V: TRBV19; D: -; length: 15; size: few; J: TRBJ2-7; CDR3: CASSSGTGSSYEQYF; DNA: TGTGCCAGTAGTTCCGGGACTGGGAGCTCCTACGAGCAGTACTTC
V: TRBV25-1; D: -; length: 17; size: -; J: TRBJ2-1; CDR3: CASSRFRSLNSYNEQFF; DNA: TGTGCCAGCAGTCGCTTCCGGAGCTTGAACTCCTACAATGAGCAGTTCTTC
V: TRBV10-3; D: -; length: 13; size: -; J: TRBJ1-5; CDR3: CAISEGIGQPQHF; DNA: TGTGCCATCAGTGAGGGTATAGGACAGCCCCAGCATTTT
V: TRBV29-1; D: -; length: 14; size: -; J: TRBJ2-7; CDR3: CSVEVGSYPYKQYF; DNA: TGCAGCGTTGAAGTTGGCAGCTACCCCTACAAGCAGTACTTC
V: TRBV3-1; D: -; length: 15; size: -; J: TRBJ2-6; CDR3: CASSQTGSGANVLTF; DNA: TGTGCCAGCAGCCAAACCGGGTCTGGGGCCAACGTCCTGACTTTC
V: TRBV7-2; D: TRBD1; length: 15; size: few; J: TRBJ1-1; CDR3: CASTLGAAGGTEAFF; DNA: TGTGCCAGCACCTTAGGAGCGGCAGGGGGGACTGAAGCTTTCTTT
V: TRBV10-1; D: -; length: 14; size: few; J: TRBJ1-5; CDR3: CASRGRMRNQPQHF; DNA: TGCGCCAGCAGAGGCAGGATGCGCAATCAGCCCCAGCATTTT
V: TRBV29-1; D: -; length: 14; size: -; J: TRBJ1-1; CDR3: CSVDRTRADTEAFF; DNA: TGCAGCGTTGATAGGACCAGGGCGGACACTGAAGCTTTCTTT
V: TRBV12-3/TRBV12-4; D: -; length: 15; size: few; J: TRBJ2-1; CDR3: CASSPQGSSYNEQFF; DNA: TGTGCCAGCAGTCCCCAGGGTAGCTCCTACAATGAGCAGTTCTTC
V: TRBV7-3; D: TRBD2; length: 17; size: -; J: TRBJ2-3; CDR3: CASSLTPGTSGVDTQYF; DNA: TGTGCCAGCAGCTTAACGCCCGGGACTAGCGGGGTAGATACGCAGTATTTT
V: TRBV10-3; D: TRBD2; length: 15; size: few; J: TRBJ2-7; CDR3: CAIRGTSGDSYEQYF; DNA: TGTGCCATCAGAGGAACTAGCGGGGACTCCTACGAGCAGTACTTC
V: TRBV6-1; D: -; length: 17; size: few; J: TRBJ1-1; CDR3: CASSEGGPGHPNTEAFF; DNA: TGTGCCAGCAGTGAAGGGGGTCCGGGACACCCGAACACTGAAGCTTTCTTT
V: TRBV28; D: -; length: 11; size: few; J: TRBJ2-7; CDR3: CASSLIGGLYF; DNA: TGTGCCAGCAGTTTAATCGGGGGGCTGTACTTC
V: TRBV6-5; D: -; length: 14; size: few; J: TRBJ2-7; CDR3: CASSYEETTYEQYF; DNA: TGTGCCAGCAGTTATGAGGAAACAACCTACGAGCAGTACTTC
V: TRBV23-1; D: TRBD2; length: 14; size: -; J: TRBJ2-7; CDR3: CASTRLLAAYEQYF; DNA: TGCGCCAGCACGAGGCTTCTAGCGGCCTACGAGCAGTACTTC
V: TRBV3-1; D: TRBD1; length: 14; size: few; J: TRBJ2-1; CDR3: CASSHRGSYNEQFF; DNA: TGTGCCAGCAGCCACAGGGGGTCCTACAATGAGCAGTTCTTC
V: TRBV24-1; D: TRBD1; length: 13; size: large; J: TRBJ1-2; CDR3: CATSELDRAGYTF; DNA: TGTGCCACCAGTGAGCTCGACAGGGCTGGCTACACCTTC
V: TRBV6-1; D: TRBD1; length: 17; size: few; J: TRBJ2-7; CDR3: CASSGGQGKESPYEQYF; DNA: TGTGCCAGCAGTGGGGGACAGGGGAAGGAGAGCCCCTACGAGCAGTACTTC
V: TRBV2; D: TRBD1; length: 15; size: hyperexpanded; J: TRBJ2-1; CDR3: CASTETGSSYNEQFF; DNA: TGTGCCAGCACCGAGACAGGGTCGAGCTACAATGAGCAGTTCTTC
V: TRBV29-1; D: -; length: 14; size: few; J: TRBJ1-1; CDR3: CSVDRARADTEAFF; DNA: TGCAGCGTTGATAGGGCCAGGGCGGACACTGAAGCTTTCTTT
V: TRBV7-2; D: -; length: 13; size: few; J: TRBJ2-4; CDR3: CASSRDPKNIQYF; DNA: TGTGCCAGCAGTCGGGACCCCAAAAACATTCAGTACTTC
V: TRBV30; D: TRBD1; length: 12; size: hyperexpanded; J: TRBJ1-1; CDR3: CAWSQGGLQAFF; DNA: TGTGCCTGGAGTCAGGGGGGTCTTCAAGCTTTCTTT
V: TRBV29-1; D: -; length: 13; size: -; J: TRBJ2-5; CDR3: CSVEAGTHETQYF; DNA: TGCAGCGTTGAAGCTGGGACCCACGAGACCCAGTACTTC